Below are 8 T cell receptor beta chains sequenced from a single sample in a study of T cells after yellow fever vaccination. TCRdb analysed the 5' RACE reads with MiXCR anew, one entry per CDR3 protein. The data hold over 200,000 distinct CDR3 sequences, with approximately 6.3% observed a single time. This specimen consisted of CD4+ T cells sorted from PBMCs, obtained on the day of the yellow fever booster vaccination. These receptors came from a man aged 25 to 40 who received the YFV17D yellow fever vaccine.

The V call is TRBV20-1, the J call TRBJ2-7; the D gene is possibly TRBD2 (6 bases). V lost 5 bases and J 3 bases, leaving 14 bases between the germline ends. Per the germline V gene, CDR1 is DFQATT and CDR2 is SNEGSKA (reference sequence). This CDR3 contains 13 residues. The CDR3 DNA sequence: TGCAGTGCTTCCGGGACTTCTGGCTACGAGCAGTACTTC. This encodes CSASGTSGYEQYF.

This clonotype was observed a few times. V is TRBV19 and J is TRBJ2-7; 9 bases match TRBD1. The CDR3 totals 14 residues. CDR1 and CDR2 from the germline V gene are LNHDA and SQIVND (reference sequence). V shed 5 bases, J shed 5 bases, and the junction held 7 bases outside the gene matches. Here the CDR3 DNA reads TGTGCCAGTAGTGTCCGGGACAGGGACCACGAGCAGTACTTC. Translating gives CASSVRDRDHEQYF.

This clonotype was recorded at least ten times. The chain combines TRBV14 with TRBJ2-5, with D hard to call. Trimming stripped 1 base from V and 1 base from J, with 10 bases between. Germline V gives CDR1 SGHDN, CDR2 FVKESK. The CDR3 spans 15 residues. The CDR3 loop reads CASSQGSIAQETQYF. The CDR3 DNA reads TGTGCCAGCAGCCAAGGTTCGATAGCCCAAGAGACCCAGTACTTC.

This clonotype was found many times. The V gene is TRBV4-3, the J gene TRBJ2-2, with D possibly TRBD1 on 8 matching bases. This CDR3 contains 16 residues. Germline CDR1 LGHNA, CDR2 YSLEER. Deletions cut 6 bases from V and 1 base from J, with 15 bases between. The CDR3 region has the DNA TGCGCCAGCAGTTGGGGGGGACAGGTGAACACCGGGGAGCTGTTTTTT. Translating gives CASSWGGQVNTGELFF.

This clonotype appeared many times. This chain uses TRBV28 with TRBJ2-7; TRBD2 agrees at 8 bases. J lost 3 bases, V lost 6 bases, and 7 bases had no gene match. From germline, CDR1 is MDHEN and CDR2 SYDVKM. The CDR3 contains 14 residues. Here the CDR3 DNA reads TGTGCCAGCAGCCCAGCGGGGGTGGACTACGAGCAGTACTTC. Residues: CASSPAGVDYEQYF.

The chain combines TRBV9 with TRBJ2-5; no firm D call. V shed 0 bases and J shed 2 bases, with 8 bases lying between them. Germline CDR1 and CDR2: SGDLS and YYNGEE. The CDR3 is made up of 14 amino acids. The CDR3 coding sequence is TGTGCCAGCAGCGTAGCAGCAGTACAAGAGACCCAGTACTTC. The encoded protein is CASSVAAVQETQYF.

The table lists this clonotype with many counts. The rearrangement links TRBV18 to TRBJ1-1; D is possibly TRBD1 (6 bases). V was pared by 3 bases and J by 1 base, with 9 bases between. This CDR3 region has 14 residues. Germline V lookup: CDR1 KGHSH, CDR2 LQKENI. CDR3 protein: CASSPRTENTEAFF. In nucleotides, the CDR3 is TGTGCCAGCTCACCGAGGACAGAGAACACTGAAGCTTTCTTT.

The table lists this clonotype with many counts. The chain joins TRBV20-1 to TRBJ2-7; 11 bases are shared with TRBD2. CDR3 length equals 14 residues. V lost 4 bases to trimming and J lost 7 bases; unmatched junction nucleotides: 9. CDR1 is DFQATT, CDR2 SNEGSKA, per germline (reference sequence). CDR3 loop: CSATIAGGPGEQYF. The DNA for the CDR3 is TGCAGTGCTACCATAGCGGGAGGGCCGGGGGAGCAGTACTTC.